What follows are 30 T cell receptor beta chains derived from one specimen sequenced in a study of blood T cell repertoires in COVID-19. Data came from immunoSEQ multiplex PCR; TCRdb stores just in-frame clones and leaves some out. Of roughly 250,000 clones in the sample, 75% to 95% are singletons; the top ten hold around 2.6%. What was sequenced was peripheral blood. Receptor source: a person aged 18 to 35 with COVID-19, enrolled during active disease.

Only one count was recorded for this clone. The chain has TRBV24-1 and TRBJ2-2; 9 bases map to TRBD1. The V segment lost 3 bases and the J segment 0 bases; nucleotides outside the gene matches: 4. Germline-derived CDR1 and CDR2 are KGHDR and SFDVKD. This CDR3 has 17 amino acids. CDR3 residues: CATSDPGQGTNTGELFF. The CDR3, as DNA: TGTGCCACCAGTGATCCCGGACAGGGGACGAACACCGGGGAGCTGTTTTTT.

J is TRBJ1-3 and V is TRBV4-3, with D possibly being TRBD1 (5 bases). The CDR3 length is 20 residues. V was clipped by 1 base and J by 0 bases, with 22 bases between them. CDR1 and CDR2 from the germline V gene are LGHNA and YSLEER. The CDR3 loop is CASSQGWQGGKRHSGNTIYF. The CDR3 nucleotides are TGCGCCAGCAGCCAAGGGTGGCAGGGTGGTAAACGGCACTCTGGAAACACCATATATTTT.

V usage is TRBV29-1 and J usage is TRBJ1-4; 8 positions match TRBD1. In germline, CDR1 is SQVTM, CDR2 ANQGSEA. The CDR3 extends over 14 amino acids. J was trimmed by 6 bases and V by 1 base; bases with no gene match: 4. The CDR3 DNA reads as TGCAGCGTTGAAGGGTCAGGGGGCGATGAAAAACTGTTTTTT. It is translated as CSVEGSGGDEKLFF.

This clone was seen a few times. This CDR3 is also generated by other DNA sequences in the sample. The rearrangement links TRBV6-1 to TRBJ2-1; the D gene is possibly TRBD1 (6 bases). Trimming cost V 3 bases and J 3 bases, with 12 bases left between them. Germline lookup yields CDR1 MNHNS and CDR2 SASEGT. CDR3 size: 15 residues. The CDR3 region is CASSDQGLDYNEQFF. CDR3 in DNA: TGTGCCAGCAGTGATCAGGGGTTGGACTACAATGAGCAGTTCTTC.

The chain has TRBV5-6 and TRBJ2-7; 7 nucleotides agree with TRBD1. The CDR3 consists of 14 residues. The germline V gene has CDR1 SGHDT and CDR2 YYEEEE. Trimming cost V 4 bases and J 0 bases; bases outside gene matches: 4. The CDR3 region has the DNA TGTGCCAGCAGCCAGGGACAGTCCTCCTACGAGCAGTACTTC. Translating gives CASSQGQSSYEQYF.

V gene TRBV25-1 combines with J gene TRBJ1-5, with D perhaps TRBD1 (5 bases). The germline gives CDR1 MGHDK, CDR2 SYGVNS. The CDR3 contains 15 residues. Trimming removed 4 bases at V and 2 bases at J, with 12 bases between. The CDR3, as DNA: TGTGCCAGCAGTGCAACGGGAGGGGGCAATCAGCCCCAGCATTTT. Translated, it gives CASSATGGGNQPQHF.

The chain employs TRBV28 and TRBJ2-1; TRBD2 matches 9 bases. Trimming at V came to 1 base and at J to 15 bases, leaving 10 bases not matched to a gene. The CDR3 is 14 residues long. Germline CDR1 MDHEN, CDR2 SYDVKM. This chain's CDR3 is CASSLYPTGTSRFF. The CDR3 DNA follows: TGTGCCAGCAGTTTATACCCTACCGGGACTAGCCGGTTCTTC.

The chain has TRBV24-1 and TRBJ2-1, with 10 bases identical to TRBD1. J was trimmed by 6 bases and V by 2 bases; bases with no gene match: 0. CDR1 is KGHDR, CDR2 SFDVKD, per germline. This CDR3 contains 14 residues. For the CDR3, the DNA is TGTGCCACCAGTGATTGGACAGGGGGCAATGAGCAGTTCTTC. Translated: CATSDWTGGNEQFF.

Only one count was recorded for this clone. The chain links TRBV5-4 to TRBJ2-1; TRBD2 agrees at 9 bases. Per the germline V gene, CDR1 is SGHNT and CDR2 is YYREEE (reference sequence). V was pared by 4 bases and J by 0 bases, with 2 bases of the junction left unmatched. The CDR3 loop spans 15 amino acids. The CDR3: CASSLSGSSYNEQFF. In nucleotides, the CDR3 is TGTGCCAGCAGCCTTAGCGGGAGCTCCTACAATGAGCAGTTCTTC.

The chain has TRBV28 and TRBJ2-1; the D gene is possibly TRBD1 (5 bases). The CDR3 runs 14 residues. Germline CDR1 reads MDHEN; CDR2 reads SYDVKM. V dropped 7 bases and J dropped 3 bases, with 13 bases sitting between them. In nucleotides, the CDR3 is TGTGCCAGCAACCTCAGGGTACTCTACAATGAGCAGTTCTTC. Translating it yields CASNLRVLYNEQFF. The full variable domain, rest sourced from reference TRBV28 and TRBJ2-1, is DVKVTQSSRYLVKRTGEKVFLECVQDMDHENMFWYRQDPGLGLRLIYFSYDVKMKEKGDIPEGYSVSREKKERFSLILESASTNQTSMYLCASNLRVLYNEQFFGPGTRLTVL.

CDR3 in amino acids: CASSQLTGLDTQYF. The CDR3 DNA reads TGTGCCAGCAGCCAGTTGACAGGGCTAGATACGCAGTATTTT. This chain connects TRBV14 to TRBJ2-3; TRBD1 matches 7 bases. The trim removed 3 bases at V and 5 bases at J, leaving 5 bases unmatched. The CDR3 sequence is 14 residues long. Germline lookup yields CDR1 SGHDN and CDR2 FVKESK.

The chain couples TRBV6-5 to TRBJ1-1, with no clear D. This CDR3 spans 15 amino acids. Deletions cut 6 bases from V and 0 bases from J, with 14 bases between. The germline CDR1 and CDR2 sequences are MNHEY and SVGAGI. The CDR3 bases are TGTGCCAGCAGGGCAGAGGGTCCCATGAACACTGAAGCTTTCTTT. Residues: CASRAEGPMNTEAFF.

This rearrangement joins TRBV15 to TRBJ1-6; D may be TRBD1 (5 bases). The CDR3 runs to 13 residues. Trimming took off 8 bases at V and 10 bases at J, with 15 bases between the two ends. From germline, CDR1 is LNHNV and CDR2 YYDKDF (reference sequence). CDR3 sequence reads: CATSDSVGSPLHF. The CDR3 nucleotides are TGTGCCACCTCCGACAGTGTCGGATCACCCCTCCACTTT.

This clone was counted between two and nine times. The chain has TRBV5-5 and TRBJ1-6; no firm D call. Germline CDR1 SGHKS, CDR2 YYEKEE (reference sequence). The CDR3 length is 12 residues. V lost 0 bases, J lost 8 bases, and 3 bases lay in between. As DNA, the CDR3 is TGTGCCAGCAGCTTGGCCGATTCACCCCTCCACTTT. It is translated as CASSLADSPLHF.

The chain employs TRBV18 and TRBJ1-3; 9 bases line up with TRBD1. Germline V lookup: CDR1 KGHSH, CDR2 LQKENI. CDR3 length equals 16 residues. V trimming: 1 base; J trimming: 1 base; junction bases outside the gene matches: 2. The CDR3 DNA sequence: TGTGCCAGCTCACCACGGGGACAGGGATCTGGAAACACCATATATTTT. This gives the protein CASSPRGQGSGNTIYF.

This clone appeared once. The rearrangement uses TRBV12-3 or TRBV12-4 and TRBJ2-7; 11 bases map to TRBD2. CDR3 length equals 13 residues. V lost 8 bases and J lost 2; bases outside the gene matches: 2. CDR3 nucleotides: TGTGCCAGCCAGACTAGCGGGGCCTACGAGCAGTACTTC. This translates into CASQTSGAYEQYF.

Turning to this clone: At the DNA level, this CDR3 is encoded by other sequences in the same sample as well. This chain links TRBV12-3 or TRBV12-4 with TRBJ1-1; TRBD1 matches 7 bases. The CDR3 is made up of 13 amino acids. The V and J ends lost 5 bases and 4 bases, in that order; junction bases with no gene match: 4. DNA for the CDR3: TGTGCCAGCAGTCCCCCAGGGGGCACTGAAGCTTTCTTT. This codes for CASSPPGGTEAFF.

The chain recombines TRBV27 with TRBJ2-1; 10 positions match TRBD2. Germline CDR1 MNHEY, CDR2 SMNVEV (reference sequence). The CDR3 runs to 18 residues. V gave up 0 bases and J gave up 4 bases; unmatched junction bases: 9. This CDR3 reads CASSLSKAGGPLYNEQFF. DNA of the CDR3: TGTGCCAGCAGTTTATCGAAAGCGGGAGGGCCCTTATACAATGAGCAGTTCTTC.

In its sample, this clone was seen once. The chain carries TRBV27 and TRBJ2-1; a possible D gene is TRBD1 (6 bases). The CDR3 runs to 14 residues. Germline loops: CDR1 MNHEY, CDR2 SMNVEV (reference sequence). Between the trimmed V and J ends, which lost 5 bases and 8 bases, there was a span of 16 bases. The CDR3 DNA reads TGTGCCAGCAGTCACAGGGCGCCAGGCTATGAGCAGTTCTTC. This gives the protein CASSHRAPGYEQFF.

This sequence joins TRBV13 and TRBJ2-7, with 9 bases matching TRBD1. After removal of 6 bases from V and 5 bases from J, the junction contained 11 bases not matched to a gene. The CDR3 covers 15 residues. CDR1 PRHDT and CDR2 FYEKMQ come from the germline V gene (reference sequence). CDR3 nucleotide sequence: TGTGCCAGCAGTCCCGCGGGACAGGGCGCCCACGAGCAGTACTTC. Encoded protein: CASSPAGQGAHEQYF.

The genes are TRBV6-4 and TRBJ1-6, with D possibly matching TRBD1 (5 bases). The CDR3 has 13 residues. V was shortened by 2 bases and J by 8 bases, with 7 bases between the two germline ends. Germline V lookup: CDR1 MRHNA, CDR2 SNTAGT. CDR3 in DNA: TGTGCCAGCAGTGACGACAGTTATTCACCCCTCCACTTT. It codes for CASSDDSYSPLHF.

V gene TRBV4-2 combines with J gene TRBJ2-7; TRBD2 matches at 11 bases. The junction had 12 bases not matched to a gene; V was cut back by 2 bases and J by 3 bases. This CDR3 contains 18 residues. The germline V gene has CDR1 LGHNA and CDR2 YNFKEQ. CDR3 sequence reads: CASSQPHPGTSGIYEQYF. CDR3 sequence (DNA): TGTGCCAGCAGCCAACCACACCCCGGGACTAGCGGTATCTACGAGCAGTACTTC.

The gene calls are TRBV19 and TRBJ2-7; TRBD2 aligns across 7 bases. Germline loops: CDR1 LNHDA, CDR2 SQIVND (reference sequence). This CDR3 region has 14 residues. V was pared by 5 bases and J by 3 bases, with 7 bases of the junction left unmatched. CDR3 bases: TGTGCCAGTAGTGCTAGCGGCCCCCACTACGAGCAGTACTTC. The encoded protein is CASSASGPHYEQYF. The whole variable domain, remainder taken from reference TRBV19 and TRBJ2-7, is DGGITQSPKYLFRKEGQNVTLSCEQNLNHDAMYWYRQDPGQGLRLIYYSQIVNDFQKGDIAEGYSVSREKKESFPLTVTSAQKNPTAFYLCASSASGPHYEQYFGPGTRLTVT.

This chain connects TRBV28 to TRBJ2-3; 8 nucleotides line up with TRBD1. After removal of 10 bases from V and 5 bases from J, the junction contained 23 bases not matched to a gene. The germline CDR1 and CDR2 sequences are MDHEN and SYDVKM. This CDR3 contains 18 residues. The CDR3, as DNA: TGTGCCATCATGGCCTCCTATGGGACAGGAGCGATGGGAGATACGCAGTATTTT. This translates into CAIMASYGTGAMGDTQYF.

The chain joins TRBV9 to TRBJ2-1, with D perhaps TRBD1 (5 bases). This CDR3 spans 12 amino acids. Germline loops: CDR1 SGDLS, CDR2 YYNGEE. Trimming cost V 1 base and J 10 bases, with 9 bases left between them. The DNA of the CDR3 is TGTGCCAGCAGCGTATCAGGGTTAGAGCAGTTCTTC. Its translation is CASSVSGLEQFF.

The genes are TRBV4-3 and TRBJ2-5, with D tentatively TRBD1 (6 bases). Germline V gives CDR1 LGHNA, CDR2 YSLEER. V was cut by 1 base and J by 2 bases, with 11 bases left in between. The CDR3 sequence is 15 residues long. The CDR3: CASSQVVDRQETQYF. CDR3 DNA sequence: TGCGCCAGCAGCCAAGTCGTGGACAGACAAGAGACCCAGTACTTC.

V gene TRBV7-9 combines with J gene TRBJ2-1; D might be TRBD1 (6 bases). This CDR3 contains 19 residues. Germline V gene data show CDR1 as SEHNR and CDR2 as FQNEAQ (reference sequence). V lost 4 bases to trimming and J lost 1 base, with 23 bases between them. In DNA, the CDR3 is TGTGCCAGCAGCTCCAAACCACAGGGTGACCGCTTTTCCTACAATGAGCAGTTCTTC. Translated, it gives CASSSKPQGDRFSYNEQFF.

The DNA of the CDR3 is TGTGCCAGCAGCCCCTTGAAACTAGCGGGAGGCTATGAGCAGTTCTTC. It is translated as CASSPLKLAGGYEQFF. The chain has TRBV7-9 and TRBJ2-1, with 12 bases aligning to TRBD2. Germline CDR1 reads SEHNR; CDR2 reads FQNEAQ (reference sequence). V dropped 5 bases and J dropped 8; count of bases not matched to a gene: 10. This CDR3 has 16 residues.

The chain combines TRBV24-1 with TRBJ2-7; 10 positions agree with TRBD1. The ends lost 4 bases at V and 8 bases at J; junction bases unmatched: 10. Germline V gene lookup returns CDR1 KGHDR and CDR2 SFDVKD. This CDR3 has 15 residues. The CDR3 sequence: CATSDPGTGDRQQYF. The DNA of the CDR3 is TGTGCCACCAGTGACCCTGGGACAGGGGATCGTCAGCAGTACTTC.

This clone was seen once. V gene TRBV7-3 combines with J gene TRBJ2-1; weak D call: TRBD2 (7 bases). Germline V CDR1 and CDR2: SGHTA, FQGTGA. This CDR3 contains 15 residues. Trimming removed 5 bases at V and 2 bases at J, with 13 bases between. The CDR3: CASSPGGGAYNEQFF. Written as DNA, the CDR3 is TGTGCCAGCAGCCCCGGAGGGGGGGCCTACAATGAGCAGTTCTTC.